These 13 T cell receptor beta chains were all obtained from the same sample, sequenced in a study of T-cell memory formation after mild COVID-19. TCRdb re-derived calls from the 5' RACE reads in MiXCR, one entry per CDR3 protein. In the table there are hundreds of thousands of distinct CDR3 sequences, roughly 20% of which are singletons. Material for sequencing was PBMCs or a T cell subset sorted from them (not recorded which). All receptors derive from an adult woman who had mild COVID-19 (a few samples of this study predate the infection). Cell type and time point are not known.

This sequence joins TRBV5-1 and TRBJ2-7; 7 bases map to TRBD1. Germline loops: CDR1 SGHRS, CDR2 YFSETQ. V shed 5 bases, J shed 5 bases, and the junction held 13 bases outside the gene matches. CDR3 length equals 15 residues. DNA for the CDR3: TGCGCCAGCAGGAACCCCTCCGAGCAGGGGGACGAGCAGTACTTC. Encoded protein: CASRNPSEQGDEQYF.

The chain uses TRBV7-6 and TRBJ2-7; TRBD2 matches at 9 bases. Germline loops: CDR1 SGHVS, CDR2 FNYEAQ. V lost 4 bases to trimming and J lost 5 bases; unmatched junction nucleotides: 3. This CDR3 has 13 residues. The CDR3 DNA sequence: TGTGCCAGCAGCTCGGGACTAGCCCACGAGCAGTACTTC. Translation: CASSSGLAHEQYF. Variable domain in full (rest from reference TRBV7-6 and TRBJ2-7): GAGVSQSPRYKVTKRGQDVALRCDPISGHVSLYWYRQALGQGPEFLTYFNYEAQQDKSGLPNDRFSAERPEGSISTLTIQRTEQRDSAMYRCASSSGLAHEQYFGPGTRLTVT.

This chain links TRBV6-2 or TRBV6-3 with TRBJ1-2; 8 bases match TRBD1. Germline values: CDR1 MNHEY, CDR2 SVGEGT. Trimming took 2 bases from V and 4 from J; bases not matched to a gene: 12. The CDR3 has 17 amino acids. The DNA of the CDR3 is TGTGCCAGCAGTTACCAATCCTTGACAGGGGAAGGCTATGGCTACACCTTC. Translating gives CASSYQSLTGEGYGYTF.

The V and J genes are TRBV7-6 and TRBJ1-6; D not resolved. V gave up 3 bases and J gave up 7 bases, with 13 bases separating them. The CDR3 is 15 residues long. The germline CDR1 and CDR2 sequences are SGHVS and FNYEAQ. CDR3 nucleotide sequence: TGTGCCAGCAGCTTGCAGGCCCTACCCAATTCACCCCTCCACTTT. Protein sequence: CASSLQALPNSPLHF. The full variable domain, in which reference TRBV7-6 and TRBJ1-6 provide the parts outside the CDR3, is GAGVSQSPRYKVTKRGQDVALRCDPISGHVSLYWYRQALGQGPEFLTYFNYEAQQDKSGLPNDRFSAERPEGSISTLTIQRTEQRDSAMYRCASSLQALPNSPLHFGNGTRLTVT.

This clonotype was detected a few times. This chain links TRBV7-9 with TRBJ1-1; D gene ambiguous. The CDR3 is 15 amino acids. Germline CDR1 reads SEHNR; CDR2 reads FQNEAQ (reference sequence). V was pared by 1 base and J by 1 base, with 10 bases between. The DNA for the CDR3 is TGTGCCAGCAGCTTAGGGTATGGCACGAACACTGAAGCTTTCTTT. Amino acid sequence: CASSLGYGTNTEAFF. The entire variable domain, with the rest obtained from reference TRBV7-9 and TRBJ1-1, is as follows: DTGVSQNPRHKITKRGQNVTFRCDPISEHNRLYWYRQTLGQGPEFLTYFQNEAQLEKSRLLSDRFSAERPKGSFSTLEIQRTEQGDSAMYLCASSLGYGTNTEAFFGQGTRLTVV.

V usage is TRBV12-3 or TRBV12-4 and J usage is TRBJ2-3, with D unresolved. V was trimmed by 3 bases and J by 6 bases, leaving 7 bases between them. This CDR3 has 12 amino acids. CDR3: CASSFGSDTQYF. The CDR3 bases are TGTGCCAGCAGTTTTGGTTCGGATACGCAGTATTTT.

This clonotype was recorded a few times. The chain carries TRBV4-2 and TRBJ2-3; a possible D gene is TRBD2 (5 bases). CDR1 LGHNA and CDR2 YNFKEQ come from the germline V gene. V shed 3 bases and J shed 6 bases, with 16 bases lying between them. The CDR3 spans 15 residues. CDR3 residues: CASSQRANAADTQYF. CDR3 sequence (DNA): TGTGCCAGCAGCCAGAGGGCAAACGCGGCGGATACGCAGTATTTT.

The rearrangement links TRBV4-3 to TRBJ2-7, with 8 bases aligning to TRBD2. CDR3 length equals 14 residues. CDR1 is LGHNA, CDR2 YSLEER, per germline. The V segment lost 1 base and the J segment 6 bases; nucleotides outside the gene matches: 5. CDR3 sequence (DNA): TGCGCCAGCAGCCAAGGAGGGCGGGAGGCCGAGCAGTACTTC. Translated: CASSQGGREAEQYF.

This clonotype came up a few times. Its ends do not fully match the called genes, so a read error is possible. The chain is built from TRBV7-7 and TRBJ1-1; perhaps TRBD1 as D (5 bases). This CDR3 contains 13 residues. Per germline, CDR1 SSHAT and CDR2 FNYEAQ (reference sequence). The CDR3 bases are TGTGCTAGCAGCTTAGGGGAGCGGCGTGAAGCTTTCTTT. Amino acids: CASSLGERREAFF. Based on the CDR3 plus reference TRBV7-7 and TRBJ1-1, the full variable domain is GAGVSQSPRYKVTKRGQDVTLRCDPISSHATLYWYQQALGQGPEFLTYFNYEAQPDKSGLPSDRFSAERPEGSISTLTIQRTEQRDSAMYRCASSLGERREAFFGQGTRLTVV.

This clonotype has just a few counts. The CDR3 reads CASSQDGMGPSGMHNEQFF. DNA for the CDR3: TGCGCCAGCAGCCAAGATGGTATGGGTCCTAGCGGGATGCACAATGAGCAGTTCTTC. The chain links TRBV4-3 to TRBJ2-1; TRBD2 aligns across 9 bases. Looked up from germline, CDR1 is LGHNA and CDR2 is YSLEER. Losses at the gene ends were 0 bases for V and 5 bases for J; bases not matched to a gene: 14. The CDR3 length is 19 residues.

This clonotype came up once. V is TRBV7-2 and J is TRBJ2-1; either TRBD1 or TRBD2 may supply D (5 bases each). Germline-derived CDR1 and CDR2 are SGHTA and FQGNSA. CDR3 size: 16 residues. Trimming pared 4 bases from V and 3 bases from J, leaving 16 bases between. In DNA, the CDR3 is TGTGCCAGCAGCTCAACCGGGACCCGCCGCTACAATGAGCAGTTCTTC. This translates into CASSSTGTRRYNEQFF.

This clonotype has only a few counts. The chain couples TRBV10-3 to TRBJ2-7; TRBD1 agrees at 10 bases. Germline V gene lookup returns CDR1 ENHRY and CDR2 SYGVKD. This CDR3 region has 16 residues. The ends lost 4 bases at V and 2 bases at J; junction bases unmatched: 8. CDR3 bases: TGTGCCATCAGTGGGGGTGACAGGGGGCTTACCTACGAGCAGTACTTC. Translation: CAISGGDRGLTYEQYF.

This clonotype was recorded a few times. The CDR3 sequence: CASSLARQEYYGYTF. CDR3 coding DNA: TGTGCCAGCAGTTTAGCGCGACAGGAGTACTATGGCTACACCTTC. The chain combines TRBV12-3 or TRBV12-4 with TRBJ1-2; D is perhaps TRBD1 (6 bases). The ends were cut back, 0 bases at V and 3 bases at J, with 11 bases in the middle. CDR3 size: 15 residues.